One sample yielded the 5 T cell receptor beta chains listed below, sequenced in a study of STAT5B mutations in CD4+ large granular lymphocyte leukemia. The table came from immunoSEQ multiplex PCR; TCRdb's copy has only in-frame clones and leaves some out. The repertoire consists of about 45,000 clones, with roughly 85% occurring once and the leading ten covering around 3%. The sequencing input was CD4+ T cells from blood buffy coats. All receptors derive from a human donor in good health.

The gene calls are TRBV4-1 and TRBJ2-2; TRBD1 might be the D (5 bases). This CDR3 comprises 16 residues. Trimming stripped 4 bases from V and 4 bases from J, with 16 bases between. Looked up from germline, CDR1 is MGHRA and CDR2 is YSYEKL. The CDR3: CASSPLDMGFTGELFF. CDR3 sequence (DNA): TGCGCCAGCAGCCCACTGGACATGGGGTTCACCGGGGAGCTGTTTTTT.

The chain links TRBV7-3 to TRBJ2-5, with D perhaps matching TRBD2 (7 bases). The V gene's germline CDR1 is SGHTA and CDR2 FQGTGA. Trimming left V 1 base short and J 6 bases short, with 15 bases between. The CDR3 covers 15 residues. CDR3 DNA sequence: TGTGCCAGCAGCTTAAGTGGGGGGGCTCGGCAGACCCAGTACTTC. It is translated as CASSLSGGARQTQYF.

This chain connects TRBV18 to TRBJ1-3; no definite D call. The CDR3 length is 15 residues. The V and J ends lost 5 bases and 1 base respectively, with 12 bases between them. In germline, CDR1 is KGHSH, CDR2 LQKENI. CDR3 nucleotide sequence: TGTGCCAGCTCAACCGATGCACAGTCTGGAAACACCATATATTTT. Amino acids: CASSTDAQSGNTIYF.

The CDR3 loop is CAWGRTDTQYF. CDR3 nucleotide sequence: TGTGCCTGGGGCCGCACAGATACGCAGTATTTT. The rearrangement joins TRBV30 to TRBJ2-3; D is uncertain. Per the germline V gene, CDR1 is GTSNPN and CDR2 is SVGIG (reference sequence). The CDR3 spans 11 residues. V was clipped by 5 bases and J by 1 base, with 4 bases between them.

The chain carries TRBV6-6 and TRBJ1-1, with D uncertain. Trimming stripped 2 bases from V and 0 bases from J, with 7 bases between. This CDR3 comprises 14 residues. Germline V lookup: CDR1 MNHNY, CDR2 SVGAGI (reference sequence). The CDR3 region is CASSYTRLNTEAFF. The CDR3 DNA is TGTGCCAGCAGTTACACACGGCTGAACACTGAAGCTTTCTTT.